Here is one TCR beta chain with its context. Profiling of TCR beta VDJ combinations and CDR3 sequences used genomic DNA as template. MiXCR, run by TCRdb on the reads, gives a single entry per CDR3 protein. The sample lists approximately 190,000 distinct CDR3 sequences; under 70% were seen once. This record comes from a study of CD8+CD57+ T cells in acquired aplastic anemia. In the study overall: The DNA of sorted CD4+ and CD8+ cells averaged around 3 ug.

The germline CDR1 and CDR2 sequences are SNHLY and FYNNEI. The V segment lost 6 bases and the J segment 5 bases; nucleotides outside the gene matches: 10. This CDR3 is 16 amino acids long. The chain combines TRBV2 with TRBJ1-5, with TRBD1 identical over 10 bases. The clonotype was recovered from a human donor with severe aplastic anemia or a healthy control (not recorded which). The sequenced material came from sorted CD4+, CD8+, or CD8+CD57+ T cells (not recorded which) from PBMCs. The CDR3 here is CASSSSRGTGDQPQHF. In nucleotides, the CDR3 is TGTGCCAGCAGCTCCTCACGTGGGACAGGGGATCAGCCCCAGCATTTT.